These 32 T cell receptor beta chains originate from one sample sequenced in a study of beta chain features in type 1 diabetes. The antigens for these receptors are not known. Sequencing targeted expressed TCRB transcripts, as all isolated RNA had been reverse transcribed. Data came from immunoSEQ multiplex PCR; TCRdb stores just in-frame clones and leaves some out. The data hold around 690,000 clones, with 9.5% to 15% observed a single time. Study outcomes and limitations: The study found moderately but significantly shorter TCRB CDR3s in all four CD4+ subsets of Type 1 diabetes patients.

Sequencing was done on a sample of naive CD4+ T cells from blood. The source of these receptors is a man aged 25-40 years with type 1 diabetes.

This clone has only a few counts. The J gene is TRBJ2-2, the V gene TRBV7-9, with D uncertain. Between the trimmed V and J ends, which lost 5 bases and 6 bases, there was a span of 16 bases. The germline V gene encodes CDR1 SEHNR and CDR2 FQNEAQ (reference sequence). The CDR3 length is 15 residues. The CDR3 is CASSAGQTYPGELFF. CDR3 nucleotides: TGTGCCAGCAGCGCCGGGCAGACCTATCCCGGGGAGCTGTTTTTT.

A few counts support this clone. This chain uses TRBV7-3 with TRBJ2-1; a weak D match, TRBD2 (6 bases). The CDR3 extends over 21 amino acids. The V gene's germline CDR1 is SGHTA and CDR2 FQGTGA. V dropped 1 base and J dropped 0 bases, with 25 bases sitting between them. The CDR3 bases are TGTGCCAGCAGCTTAAACCCAGCCCCGGAGGGGTACCTAAGCTCCTACAATGAGCAGTTCTTC. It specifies CASSLNPAPEGYLSSYNEQFF.

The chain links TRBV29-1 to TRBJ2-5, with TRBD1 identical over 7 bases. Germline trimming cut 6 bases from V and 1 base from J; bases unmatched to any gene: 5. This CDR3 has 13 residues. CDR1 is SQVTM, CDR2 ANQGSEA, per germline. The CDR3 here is CSVARQGQETQYF. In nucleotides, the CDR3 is TGCAGCGTCGCCCGACAGGGCCAAGAGACCCAGTACTTC. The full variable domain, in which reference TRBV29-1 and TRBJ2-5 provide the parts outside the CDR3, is SAVISQKPSRDICQRGTSLTIQCQVDSQVTMMFWYRQQPGQSLTLIATANQGSEATYESGFVIDKFPISRPNLTFSTLTVSNMSPEDSSIYLCSVARQGQETQYFGPGTRLLVL.

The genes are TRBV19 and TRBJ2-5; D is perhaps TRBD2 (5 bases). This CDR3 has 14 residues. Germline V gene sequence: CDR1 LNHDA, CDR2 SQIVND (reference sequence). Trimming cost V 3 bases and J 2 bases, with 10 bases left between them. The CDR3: CASSMNGVQETQYF. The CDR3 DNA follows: TGTGCCAGTAGTATGAACGGGGTGCAAGAGACCCAGTACTTC.

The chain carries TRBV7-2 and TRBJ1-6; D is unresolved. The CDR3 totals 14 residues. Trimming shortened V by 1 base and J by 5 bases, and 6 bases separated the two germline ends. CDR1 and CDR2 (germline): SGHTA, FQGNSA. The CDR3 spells CASSLDGNNSPLHF. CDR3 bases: TGTGCCAGCAGCTTAGACGGGAATAATTCACCCCTCCACTTT.

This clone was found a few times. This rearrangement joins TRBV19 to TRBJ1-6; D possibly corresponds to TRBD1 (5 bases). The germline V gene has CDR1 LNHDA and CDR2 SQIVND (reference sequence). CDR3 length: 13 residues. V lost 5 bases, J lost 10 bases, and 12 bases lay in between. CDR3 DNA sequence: TGTGCCAGTAGTTTCCCGGGGCCGTCACCCCTCCACTTT. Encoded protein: CASSFPGPSPLHF.

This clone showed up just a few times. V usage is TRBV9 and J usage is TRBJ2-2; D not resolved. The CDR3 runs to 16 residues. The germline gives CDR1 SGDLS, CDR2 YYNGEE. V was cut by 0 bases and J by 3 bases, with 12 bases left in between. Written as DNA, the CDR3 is TGTGCCAGCAGCGTAGGTTTGGCGGAATACACCGGGGAGCTGTTTTTT. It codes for CASSVGLAEYTGELFF.

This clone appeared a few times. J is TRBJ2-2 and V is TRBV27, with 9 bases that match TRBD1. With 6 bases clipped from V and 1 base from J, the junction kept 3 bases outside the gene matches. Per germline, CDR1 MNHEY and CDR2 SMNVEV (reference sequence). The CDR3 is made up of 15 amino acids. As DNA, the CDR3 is TGTGCCAGCAGGACAGGGGGGGTGAACACCGGGGAGCTGTTTTTT. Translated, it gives CASRTGGVNTGELFF.

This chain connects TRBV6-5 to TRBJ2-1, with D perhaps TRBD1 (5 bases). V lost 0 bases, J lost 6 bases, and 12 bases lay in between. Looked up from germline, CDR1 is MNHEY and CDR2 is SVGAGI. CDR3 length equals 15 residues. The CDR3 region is CASSYSISGANEQFF. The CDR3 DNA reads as TGTGCCAGCAGTTACTCGATCTCTGGGGCCAATGAGCAGTTCTTC.

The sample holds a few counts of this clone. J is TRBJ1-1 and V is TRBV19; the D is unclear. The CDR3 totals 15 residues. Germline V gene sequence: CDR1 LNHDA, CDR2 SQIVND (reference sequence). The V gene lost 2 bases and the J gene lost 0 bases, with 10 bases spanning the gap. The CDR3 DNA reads TGTGCCAGTAGTATATCGTTGCAGTTGAACACTGAAGCTTTCTTT. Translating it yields CASSISLQLNTEAFF.

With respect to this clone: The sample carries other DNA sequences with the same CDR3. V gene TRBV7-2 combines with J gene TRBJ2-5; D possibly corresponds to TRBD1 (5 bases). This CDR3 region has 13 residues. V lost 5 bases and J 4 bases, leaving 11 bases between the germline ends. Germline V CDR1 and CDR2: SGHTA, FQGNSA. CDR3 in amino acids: CASSSQGRETQYF. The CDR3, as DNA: TGTGCCAGCAGCAGTCAGGGTCGAGAGACCCAGTACTTC.

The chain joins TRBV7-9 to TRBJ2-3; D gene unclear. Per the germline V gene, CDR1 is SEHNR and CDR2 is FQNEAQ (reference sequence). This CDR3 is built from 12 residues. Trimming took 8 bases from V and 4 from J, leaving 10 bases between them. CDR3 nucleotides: TGTGCCAGCGGCGGAGAGGCAGATACGCAGTATTTT. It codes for CASGGEADTQYF.

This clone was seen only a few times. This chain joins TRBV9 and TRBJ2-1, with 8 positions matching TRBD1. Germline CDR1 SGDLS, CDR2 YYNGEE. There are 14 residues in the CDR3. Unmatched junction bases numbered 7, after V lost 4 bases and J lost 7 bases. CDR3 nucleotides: TGTGCCAGCAGCCTATCCCGACAGGGGAATGAGCAGTTCTTC. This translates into CASSLSRQGNEQFF.

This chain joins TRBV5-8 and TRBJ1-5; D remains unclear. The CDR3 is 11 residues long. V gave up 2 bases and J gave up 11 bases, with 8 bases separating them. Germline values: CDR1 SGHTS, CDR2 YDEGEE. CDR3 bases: TGTGCCAGCAGCTTCCTCCAGGCCCAGCATTTT. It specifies CASSFLQAQHF.

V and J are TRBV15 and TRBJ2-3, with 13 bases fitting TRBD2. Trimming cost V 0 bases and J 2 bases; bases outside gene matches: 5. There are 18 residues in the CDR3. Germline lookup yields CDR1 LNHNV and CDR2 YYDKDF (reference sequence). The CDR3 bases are TGTGCCACCAGCAGAGATCTACTAGCGGGGGGGCCCACAGATACGCAGTATTTT. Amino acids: CATSRDLLAGGPTDTQYF.

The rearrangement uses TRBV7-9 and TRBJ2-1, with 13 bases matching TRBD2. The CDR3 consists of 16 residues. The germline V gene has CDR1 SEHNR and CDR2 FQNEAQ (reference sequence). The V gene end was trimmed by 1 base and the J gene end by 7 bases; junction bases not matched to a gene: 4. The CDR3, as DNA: TGTGCCAGCAGCTTAGGAGCGGGACTAGCGGGGAATGAGCAGTTCTTC. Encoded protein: CASSLGAGLAGNEQFF.

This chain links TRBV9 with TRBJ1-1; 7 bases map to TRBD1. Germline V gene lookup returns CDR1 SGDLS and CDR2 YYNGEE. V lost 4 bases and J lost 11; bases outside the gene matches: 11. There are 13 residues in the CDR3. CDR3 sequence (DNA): TGTGCCAGCAGCCCCGGAAGGACAGGCAGGGCTTTCTTT. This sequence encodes CASSPGRTGRAFF. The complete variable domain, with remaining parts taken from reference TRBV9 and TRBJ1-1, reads DSGVTQTPKHLITATGQRVTLRCSPRSGDLSVYWYQQSLDQGLQFLIQYYNGEERAKGNILERFSAQQFPDLHSELNLSSLELGDSALYFCASSPGRTGRAFFGQGTRLTVV.

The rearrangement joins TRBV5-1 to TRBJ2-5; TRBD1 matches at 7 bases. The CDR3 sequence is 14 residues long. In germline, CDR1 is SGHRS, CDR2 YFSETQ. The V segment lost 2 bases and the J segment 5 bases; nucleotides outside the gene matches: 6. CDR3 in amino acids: CASSFEQGLETQYF. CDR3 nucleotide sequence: TGCGCCAGCAGCTTCGAACAGGGGCTGGAGACCCAGTACTTC.

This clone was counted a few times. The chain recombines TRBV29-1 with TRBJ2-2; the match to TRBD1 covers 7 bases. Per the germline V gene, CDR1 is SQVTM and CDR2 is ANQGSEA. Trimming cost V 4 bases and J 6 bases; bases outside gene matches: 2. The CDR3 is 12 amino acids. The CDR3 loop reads CSVGGGPGELFF. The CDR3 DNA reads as TGCAGCGTTGGAGGGGGCCCCGGGGAGCTGTTTTTT.

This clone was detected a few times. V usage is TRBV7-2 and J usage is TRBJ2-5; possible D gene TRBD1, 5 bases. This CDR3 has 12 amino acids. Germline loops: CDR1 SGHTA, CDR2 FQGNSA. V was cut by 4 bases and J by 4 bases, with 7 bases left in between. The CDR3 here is CASSSGPETQYF. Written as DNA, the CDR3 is TGTGCCAGCAGCTCAGGGCCAGAGACCCAGTACTTC. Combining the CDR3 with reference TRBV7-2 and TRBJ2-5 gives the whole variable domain GAGVSQSPSNKVTEKGKDVELRCDPISGHTALYWYRQSLGQGLEFLIYFQGNSAPDKSGLPSDRFSAERTGGSVSTLTIQRTQQEDSAVYLCASSSGPETQYFGPGTRLLVL.

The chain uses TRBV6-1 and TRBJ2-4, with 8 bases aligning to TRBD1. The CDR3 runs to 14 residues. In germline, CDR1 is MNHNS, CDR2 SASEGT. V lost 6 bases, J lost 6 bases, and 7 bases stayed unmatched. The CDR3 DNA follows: TGTGCCAGCAGAGGACAGGGTAGTTCAAACATTCAGTACTTC. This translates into CASRGQGSSNIQYF.

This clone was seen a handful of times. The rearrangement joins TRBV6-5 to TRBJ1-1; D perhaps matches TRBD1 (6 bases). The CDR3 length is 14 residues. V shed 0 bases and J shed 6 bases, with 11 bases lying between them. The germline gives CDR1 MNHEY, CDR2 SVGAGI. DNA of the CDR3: TGTGCCAGCAGTTACTCGCAGGGGTCTGCTGAAGCTTTCTTT. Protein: CASSYSQGSAEAFF.

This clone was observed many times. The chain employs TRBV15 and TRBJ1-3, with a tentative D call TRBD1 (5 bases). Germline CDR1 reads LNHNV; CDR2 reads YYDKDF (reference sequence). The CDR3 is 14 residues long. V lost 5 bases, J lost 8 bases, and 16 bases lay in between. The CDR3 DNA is TGTGCCACCAGCCTGGGCTGGGGCGGGGACACCATATATTTT. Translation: CATSLGWGGDTIYF. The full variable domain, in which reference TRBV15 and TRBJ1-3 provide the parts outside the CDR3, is DAMVIQNPRYQVTQFGKPVTLSCSQTLNHNVMYWYQQKSSQAPKLLFHYYDKDFNNEADTPDNFQSRRPNTSFCFLDIRSPGLGDTAMYLCATSLGWGGDTIYFGEGSWLTVV.

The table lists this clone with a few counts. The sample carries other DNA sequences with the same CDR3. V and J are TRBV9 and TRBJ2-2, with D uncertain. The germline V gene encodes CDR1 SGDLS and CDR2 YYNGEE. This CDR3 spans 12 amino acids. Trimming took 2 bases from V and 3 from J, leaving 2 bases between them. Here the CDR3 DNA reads TGTGCCAGCAGCGTCTACACCGGGGAGCTGTTTTTT. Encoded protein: CASSVYTGELFF.

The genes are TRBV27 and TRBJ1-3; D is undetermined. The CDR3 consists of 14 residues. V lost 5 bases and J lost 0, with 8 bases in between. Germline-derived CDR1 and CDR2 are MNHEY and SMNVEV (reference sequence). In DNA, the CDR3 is TGTGCCAGCAGTCCTCGGGTCTCTGGAAACACCATATATTTT. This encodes CASSPRVSGNTIYF.

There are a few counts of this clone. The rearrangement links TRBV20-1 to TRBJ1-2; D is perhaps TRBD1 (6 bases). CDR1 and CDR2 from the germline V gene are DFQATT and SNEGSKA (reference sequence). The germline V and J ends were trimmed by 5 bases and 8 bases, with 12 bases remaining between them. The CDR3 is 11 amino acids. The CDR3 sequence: CSAGDNLGYTF. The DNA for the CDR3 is TGCAGTGCTGGGGACAATCTGGGCTACACCTTC.

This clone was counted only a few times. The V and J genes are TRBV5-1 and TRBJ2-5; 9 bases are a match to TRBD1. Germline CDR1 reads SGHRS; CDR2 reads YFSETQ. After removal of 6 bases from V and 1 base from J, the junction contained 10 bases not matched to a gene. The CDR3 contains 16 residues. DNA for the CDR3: TGCGCCAGCACCCCCCTTACAGGGGGCTTCCAAGAGACCCAGTACTTC. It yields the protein CASTPLTGGFQETQYF.

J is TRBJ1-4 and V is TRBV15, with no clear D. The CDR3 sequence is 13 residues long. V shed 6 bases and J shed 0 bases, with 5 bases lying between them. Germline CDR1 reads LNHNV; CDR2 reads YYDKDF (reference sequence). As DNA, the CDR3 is TGTGCCACCAGTAGGACAACTAATGAAAAACTGTTTTTT. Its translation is CATSRTTNEKLFF.

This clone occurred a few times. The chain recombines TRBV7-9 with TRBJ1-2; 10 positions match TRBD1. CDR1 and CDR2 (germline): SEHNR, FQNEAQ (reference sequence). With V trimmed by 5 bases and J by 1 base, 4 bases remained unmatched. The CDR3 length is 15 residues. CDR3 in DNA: TGTGCCAGCAGCCCTTGGGACAGGGGTAACTATGGCTACACCTTC. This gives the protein CASSPWDRGNYGYTF.

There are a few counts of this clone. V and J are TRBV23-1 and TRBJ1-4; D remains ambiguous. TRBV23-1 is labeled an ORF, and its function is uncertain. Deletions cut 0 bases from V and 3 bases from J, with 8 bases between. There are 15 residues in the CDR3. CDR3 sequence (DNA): TGCGCCAGCAGTCAATCGCGGCAGCCTAATGAAAAACTGTTTTTT. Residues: CASSQSRQPNEKLFF.

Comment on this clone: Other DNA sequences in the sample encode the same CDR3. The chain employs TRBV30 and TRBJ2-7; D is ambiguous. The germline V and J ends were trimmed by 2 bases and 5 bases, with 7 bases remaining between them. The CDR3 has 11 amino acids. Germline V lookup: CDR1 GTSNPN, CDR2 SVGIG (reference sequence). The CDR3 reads CAWSLGHEQYF. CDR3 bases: TGTGCCTGGAGTCTAGGACACGAGCAGTACTTC.

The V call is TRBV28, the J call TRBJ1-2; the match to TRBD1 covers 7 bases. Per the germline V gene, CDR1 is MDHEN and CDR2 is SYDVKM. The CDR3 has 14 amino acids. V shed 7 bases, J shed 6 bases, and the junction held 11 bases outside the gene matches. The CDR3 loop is CASTLQGNRNGYTF. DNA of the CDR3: TGTGCCAGCACCCTACAGGGGAATAGGAATGGCTACACCTTC.